Shown below are 10 T cell receptor beta chains from a single sample sequenced in a study of cytomegalovirus exposure and HLA in healthy donors. The PCR used 60 Vbeta and 13 Jbeta primers. Generated by immunoSEQ multiplex PCR, the TCRdb table keeps only in-frame clones and is missing some. The data show roughly 99,000 clones, 81% seen once. The sample consisted of PBMCs. These receptors originate from a man between 25 and 39 years old in good health and CMV-seronegative.

V is TRBV27 and J is TRBJ1-5; tentative D call: TRBD1 (5 bases). Germline V gene sequence: CDR1 MNHEY, CDR2 SMNVEV (reference sequence). The CDR3 contains 14 residues. Trimming removed 7 bases from V and 4 bases from J, with 14 bases in between. The CDR3 protein is CASKEGGVNQPQHF. The DNA of the CDR3 is TGTGCCAGCAAGGAGGGAGGGGTAAATCAGCCCCAGCATTTT.

The CDR3 DNA reads as TGTGCCTGGAGTGCTAGCGGGGAGCTGTTTTTT. This codes for CAWSASGELFF. The rearrangement links TRBV30 to TRBJ2-2; D call uncertain. The CDR3 extends over 11 amino acids. V lost 1 base and J 7 bases, leaving 4 bases between the germline ends. Germline loops: CDR1 GTSNPN, CDR2 SVGIG (reference sequence).

Here the CDR3 DNA reads TGTGCCAGCAGCTTATCAGGGGGCAATCAGCCCCAGCATTTT. Translated, it gives CASSLSGGNQPQHF. The V call is TRBV13, the J call TRBJ1-5, with TRBD1 as a possible D gene (6 bases). V gave up 2 bases and J gave up 2 bases, with 7 bases separating them. The CDR3 sequence is 14 residues long. Looked up from germline, CDR1 is PRHDT and CDR2 is FYEKMQ (reference sequence). Full variable domain (remainder filled in from reference TRBV13 and TRBJ1-5): AAGVIQSPRHLIKEKRETATLKCYPIPRHDTVYWYQQGPGQDPQFLISFYEKMQSDKGSIPDRFSAQQFSDYHSELNMSSLELGDSALYFCASSLSGGNQPQHFGDGTRLSIL.

This clone turned up a few times. CDR3: CASSYSGGGSYEQYF. The DNA of the CDR3 is TGTGCCAGCAGTTACTCGGGCGGGGGCTCCTACGAGCAGTACTTC. The J gene is TRBJ2-7, the V gene TRBV6-5, with 7 bases that match TRBD2. After removal of 0 bases from V and 0 bases from J, the junction contained 2 bases not matched to a gene. CDR3 length equals 15 residues. The germline CDR1 and CDR2 sequences are MNHEY and SVGAGI.

The rearrangement joins TRBV28 to TRBJ1-2, with D hard to call. Trimming removed 10 bases from V and 0 bases from J, with 6 bases in between. The CDR3 is 11 amino acids. Per germline, CDR1 MDHEN and CDR2 SYDVKM. The CDR3 coding sequence is TGTGCCACCCACTCTAACTATGGCTACACCTTC. This sequence encodes CATHSNYGYTF.

This clone was counted a few times. V usage is TRBV4-2 and J usage is TRBJ2-1, with 13 bases fitting TRBD2. This CDR3 is 17 amino acids long. The germline V gene encodes CDR1 LGHNA and CDR2 YNFKEQ. J was trimmed by 5 bases and V by 4 bases; bases with no gene match: 8. CDR3 in amino acids: CASSPRGLAGKDNEQFF. The CDR3 nucleotides are TGTGCCAGCAGCCCGCGGGGACTAGCGGGGAAGGACAATGAGCAGTTCTTC.

This chain links TRBV2 with TRBJ2-7, with a weak D call TRBD2 (6 bases). V lost 3 bases and J 4 bases, leaving 10 bases between the germline ends. Per germline, CDR1 SNHLY and CDR2 FYNNEI. The CDR3 loop spans 13 amino acids. CDR3 DNA: TGTGCCAGCAGTGACCGGGGGTCGTACGAGCAGTACTTC. It specifies CASSDRGSYEQYF. The whole variable domain, remainder taken from reference TRBV2 and TRBJ2-7, is EPEVTQTPSHQVTQMGQEVILRCVPISNHLYFYWYRQILGQKVEFLVSFYNNEISEKSEIFDDQFSVERPDGSNFTLKIRSTKLEDSAMYFCASSDRGSYEQYFGPGTRLTVT.

This clone was counted a single time. This rearrangement joins TRBV11-3 to TRBJ1-6; D perhaps matches TRBD1 (6 bases). Trimming took 0 bases from V and 10 from J, leaving 19 bases between them. This CDR3 spans 17 amino acids. Germline loops: CDR1 SGHNT, CDR2 YENEEA. In DNA, the CDR3 is TGTGCCAGCAGCTTAGATGCCCCCCAGAGGGGGTACTCACCCCTCCACTTT. The encoded protein is CASSLDAPQRGYSPLHF.

This chain joins TRBV10-1 and TRBJ2-5, with D hard to call. CDR3 size: 12 residues. Germline loops: CDR1 WNHNN, CDR2 SYGVQD (reference sequence). V lost 3 bases and J 2 bases, leaving 4 bases between the germline ends. The CDR3: CASSDRQETQYF. For the CDR3, the DNA is TGCGCCAGCAGTGACAGACAAGAGACCCAGTACTTC.

In its sample, this clone was seen once. The J gene is TRBJ1-1, the V gene TRBV21-1; whether TRBD1, the table's D call, matches the DNA was not checked. TRBV21-1 is described as a pseudogene. This CDR3 has 15 amino acids. The CDR3 DNA sequence: TGTGCCAGCAGCAAAGGGGGACAGGCAGGCGCTGAAGCTTTCTTT. Translated: CASSKGGQAGAEAFF.